This T cell receptor (beta chain) was retrieved from a study of blood T cell repertoires in COVID-19. Study background: PBMCs, B-cell-depleted T cells, or T cells provided the cDNA or gDNA that made up the material.

The table came from immunoSEQ multiplex PCR; TCRdb's copy has only in-frame clones and leaves some out. The repertoire holds over 200,000 clones, with about 80% as singletons. Participant age was roughly 18 to 90 years, and participants resided in fewer than 25 US areas. The sequenced material came from PBMCs or T cells enriched from blood (not recorded which). This TCR derives from a man between 60 and 75 years old who had recovered from COVID-19.

The CDR3 protein is CASSEAGIPYEQYF. The CDR3, as DNA: TGTGCCAGCAGTGAAGCGGGCATACCCTACGAGCAGTACTTC. The chain couples TRBV6-1 to TRBJ2-7; D is undetermined. Looked up from germline, CDR1 is MNHNS and CDR2 is SASEGT. The V and J ends lost 0 bases and 2 bases respectively, with 8 bases between them. The CDR3 has 14 amino acids.